The 17 T cell receptor beta chains listed next were all sequenced from one sample in a study of control samples from healthy donors and cancer patients. The table came from immunoSEQ multiplex PCR; TCRdb's copy has only in-frame clones and leaves some out. This sample carries a few hundred thousand clones, about nine tenths of them seen once, and the ten largest clones take more than 6%. The material sequenced was PBMCs. Receptors were obtained from a man between 40 and 49 years old with head and neck cancer.

The gene calls are TRBV6-5 and TRBJ1-6; no clear D gene. The length of the CDR3 is 12 residues. The V gene lost 5 bases and the J gene lost 8 bases, with 7 bases spanning the gap. Per germline, CDR1 MNHEY and CDR2 SVGAGI. The CDR3 DNA follows: TGTGCCAGCAGTACGCCCGATTCACCCCTCCACTTT. This sequence encodes CASSTPDSPLHF.

This sequence joins TRBV2 and TRBJ1-2; D ambiguous. V was clipped by 2 bases and J by 0 bases, with 10 bases between them. The CDR3 contains 15 residues. Looked up from germline, CDR1 is SNHLY and CDR2 is FYNNEI. The CDR3 spells CASSERVTPNYGYTF. CDR3 nucleotide sequence: TGTGCCAGCAGTGAAAGAGTCACCCCTAACTATGGCTACACCTTC.

The rearrangement joins TRBV19 to TRBJ1-5; D gene ambiguous. The CDR3 extends over 15 amino acids. In germline, CDR1 is LNHDA, CDR2 SQIVND (reference sequence). Trimming stripped 7 bases from V and 1 base from J, with 14 bases between. CDR3 region: CASTPAASSNQPQHF. The CDR3 DNA follows: TGTGCCAGTACCCCGGCGGCCTCAAGCAATCAGCCCCAGCATTTT.

The rearrangement joins TRBV27 to TRBJ2-2, with D perhaps given as TRBD1 or TRBD2 (6 bases each). Germline V CDR1 and CDR2: MNHEY, SMNVEV (reference sequence). The CDR3 sequence is 14 residues long. Deletions cut 8 bases from V and 6 bases from J, with 16 bases between. This chain's CDR3 is CASGDGGGPGELFF. In DNA form, the CDR3 reads TGTGCCAGCGGGGACGGGGGCGGACCCGGGGAGCTGTTTTTT.

The CDR3 reads CASSLGRGGSPLHF. The CDR3 nucleotides read TGTGCCAGCAGCCTGGGGAGGGGGGGTTCACCCCTCCACTTT. The gene calls are TRBV7-8 and TRBJ1-6, with D perhaps TRBD1 (6 bases). Germline V CDR1 and CDR2: SGHVS, FQNEAQ. With 5 bases removed from V and 9 bases from J, the gap between germline ends came to 14 bases. This CDR3 region has 14 residues.

This clone was detected a few times. The gene calls are TRBV6-2 or TRBV6-3 and TRBJ2-7; 9 bases are a match to TRBD1. The V and J ends lost 4 bases and 5 bases, in that order; junction bases with no gene match: 9. Germline V gene lookup returns CDR1 MNHEY and CDR2 SVGEGT. This CDR3 is built from 15 residues. The CDR3 protein is CASSSGTGNPNEQYF. CDR3 DNA sequence: TGTGCCAGCAGTTCCGGGACAGGGAACCCCAACGAGCAGTACTTC.

This clone was found once. The gene calls are TRBV4-2 and TRBJ2-7; 8 nucleotides match TRBD2. This CDR3 comprises 14 residues. Germline values: CDR1 LGHNA, CDR2 YNFKEQ. V shed 4 bases and J 3 bases; nucleotides not matched to a gene: 5. The CDR3 sequence: CASSPGLADYEQYF. Written as DNA, the CDR3 is TGTGCCAGCAGCCCTGGACTAGCAGACTACGAGCAGTACTTC.

In the case of this clone: This specimen includes other DNA sequences encoding the same CDR3. The gene calls are TRBV19 and TRBJ2-7; 10 bases agree with TRBD2. The length of the CDR3 is 16 residues. Germline V gene lookup returns CDR1 LNHDA and CDR2 SQIVND (reference sequence). J was trimmed by 6 bases and V by 6 bases; bases with no gene match: 14. As DNA, the CDR3 is TGTGCCAGTAGCCCAGTGAGTCTAGCGGGGGAAGGCGAGCAGTACTTC. Its translation: CASSPVSLAGEGEQYF.

The V call is TRBV11-3, the J call TRBJ2-2; D uncertain. V lost 5 bases to trimming and J lost 0 bases, with 7 bases between them. The CDR3 loop spans 14 amino acids. Germline lookup yields CDR1 SGHNT and CDR2 YENEEA. The CDR3 bases are TGTGCCAGCAGCAGGGCCCCGAACACCGGGGAGCTGTTTTTT. This translates into CASSRAPNTGELFF.

Here the CDR3 DNA reads TGTGCCAGCAGTTACAAGCAGGACGGTCAGCCCCAGCATTTT. Translation gives CASSYKQDGQPQHF. The rearrangement uses TRBV6-5 and TRBJ1-5; D ambiguous. Germline V gene data show CDR1 as MNHEY and CDR2 as SVGAGI. The V end lost 2 bases, the J end lost 6 bases, and 11 bases lay between the germline ends. CDR3 length: 14 residues.

CDR3 sequence reads: CASSPGSAYNEQFF. Written as DNA, the CDR3 is TGTGCCAGCTCACCAGGTTCTGCCTACAATGAGCAGTTCTTC. This chain links TRBV18 with TRBJ2-1; D is unresolved. Germline V lookup: CDR1 KGHSH, CDR2 LQKENI. Trimming pared 2 bases from V and 2 bases from J, leaving 7 bases between. The CDR3 totals 14 residues.

V is TRBV28 and J is TRBJ2-7; maybe TRBD1 (5 bases). The germline V and J ends were trimmed by 7 bases and 0 bases, with 13 bases remaining between them. The CDR3 spans 14 residues. The germline gives CDR1 MDHEN, CDR2 SYDVKM. The CDR3 spells CASIRGGSSYEQYF. As DNA, the CDR3 is TGTGCCAGCATTAGGGGTGGAAGCTCCTACGAGCAGTACTTC.

The V and J genes are TRBV5-1 and TRBJ2-1, with 7 bases identical to TRBD1. Germline V CDR1 and CDR2: SGHRS, YFSETQ. V lost 6 bases, J lost 4 bases, and 10 bases stayed unmatched. The CDR3 is made up of 15 amino acids. This CDR3 reads CASNLGTESYNEQFF. The CDR3 region has the DNA TGCGCCAGCAACCTCGGGACAGAGAGTTACAATGAGCAGTTCTTC. The full variable domain, with the rest looked up from reference TRBV5-1 and TRBJ2-1, is KAGVTQTPRYLIKTRGQQVTLSCSPISGHRSVSWYQQTPGQGLQFLFEYFSETQRNKGNFPGRFSGRQFSNSRSEMNVSTLELGDSALYLCASNLGTESYNEQFFGPGTRLTVL.

The chain recombines TRBV6-2 or TRBV6-3 with TRBJ2-7; D unresolved. CDR3 length: 16 amino acids. Trimming took off 1 base at V and 2 bases at J, with 15 bases between the two ends. The V gene's germline CDR1 is MNHEY and CDR2 SVGEGT. In DNA form, the CDR3 reads TGTGCCAGCAGTTACTACCCATGGAGCGCTACCTACGAGCAGTACTTC. Encoded protein: CASSYYPWSATYEQYF.

Details on this clone: The germline gene is not matched at one end of the junction; a read error may be the cause. The CDR3 DNA follows: TGTGCCAGCAGCTCAGGACGGACATCAAACTTC. It translates to CASSSGRTSNF. The rearrangement uses TRBV5-6 and TRBJ2-7, with D possibly TRBD1 on 5 matching bases. The V gene's germline CDR1 is SGHDT and CDR2 YYEEEE. The CDR3 runs to 11 residues. The complete variable domain, with remaining parts taken from reference TRBV5-6 and TRBJ2-7, reads DAGVTQSPTHLIKTRGQQVTLRCSPKSGHDTVSWYQQALGQGPQFIFQYYEEEERQRGNFPDRFSGHQFPNYSSELNVNALLLGDSALYLCASSSGRTSNFGPGTRLTVT.

V gene TRBV30 combines with J gene TRBJ1-2, with 7 nucleotides matching TRBD1. The CDR3 is made up of 13 amino acids. Germline-derived CDR1 and CDR2 are GTSNPN and SVGIG (reference sequence). V dropped 7 bases and J dropped 6; count of bases not matched to a gene: 11. The CDR3 nucleotides are TGTGCCTCGAGGACAGGTTTACGGAATGGCTACACCTTC. Protein sequence: CASRTGLRNGYTF.

Here the CDR3 reads CASSLGQGVGTEAFF. DNA for the CDR3: TGCGCCAGCAGCTTGGGACAGGGGGTAGGCACTGAAGCTTTCTTT. This chain joins TRBV5-1 and TRBJ1-1; 9 bases are shared with TRBD1. The length of the CDR3 is 15 residues. CDR1 is SGHRS and CDR2 is YFSETQ in the germline V gene. Trimming removed 0 bases from V and 4 bases from J; junction bases left unmatched: 4.